A selection of T cell receptor beta chains follows, all from one sample in a study of T cell responses to AZD1222 COVID-19 vaccine. This table comes from immunoSEQ multiplex PCR, and its TCRdb copy is limited to in-frame clones, with some not included. The sample includes more than 120,000 clones, roughly 88% of them seen just once. The sequenced sample was peripheral blood, obtained 28 days after the second AZD1222 dose. Receptors were obtained from an adult who received the AZD1222 COVID-19 vaccine. Each CDR3 is given with its conserved first and last residue. A D gene is named only where the DNA matches it firmly. The size entry is marked missing in some rows and otherwise reads once, few, many or a size class.

J | D | V | size | DNA | CDR3
TRBJ2-3 | TRBD1 | TRBV5-1 | . | TGCGCCAGCAGCTTGCGACAGGGGTTCACAGATACGCAGTATTTT | CASSLRQGFTDTQYF
TRBJ1-4 | . | TRBV18 | . | TGTGCCAGCTCTAGGGATGAAAAACTGTTTTTT | CASSRDEKLFF
TRBJ1-4 | . | TRBV5-1 | . | TGCGCCAGCAGCTTCAATGAAAAACTGTTTTTT | CASSFNEKLFF
TRBJ1-4 | . | TRBV2 | . | TGTGCCAGCAGTGAAGAACAGACCTTATCGAAAAAACTGTTTTTT | CASSEEQTLSKKLFF
TRBJ1-1 | . | TRBV19 | once | TGTGCCAGTAGTACCCGGGGCAGAAACACTGAAGCTTTCTTT | CASSTRGRNTEAFF
TRBJ1-6 | . | TRBV28 | . | TGTGCCAGCAGTATTCAGGGAGCGTATTCACCCCTCCACTTT | CASSIQGAYSPLHF
TRBJ1-4 | . | TRBV27 | . | TGTGCCAGCAGTCCGATTCAGGGAAATGAAAAACTGTTTTTT | CASSPIQGNEKLFF
TRBJ1-2 | TRBD1 | TRBV3-1/TRBV3-2 | . | TGTGCCAGCAGCCGGACAGGGGCCTTGGGCTACACCTTC | CASSRTGALGYTF
TRBJ1-1 | . | TRBV28 | . | TGTGCCAGCAGTCCCTCGGGATACACTGAAGCTTTCTTT | CASSPSGYTEAFF
TRBJ1-1 | . | TRBV9 | . | TGTGCCAGCAGCAAGGACAGTAGGAACACTGAAGCTTTCTTT | CASSKDSRNTEAFF
TRBJ1-5 | . | TRBV30 | . | TGTGCCTGGAGAGGGGCTAGCAATCAGCCCCAGCATTTT | CAWRGASNQPQHF
TRBJ1-1 | . | TRBV7-8 | once | TGTGCCAGCAGCTTAGCACGTGAAGCTTTCTTT | CASSLAREAFF
TRBJ2-7 | . | TRBV19 | . | TGTGCCAGTACTTCCAGAACCTACGAGCAGTACTTC | CASTSRTYEQYF
TRBJ2-1 | . | TRBV10-1 | . | TGCGCCAGCAGAATCGGTGAGCAGTTCTTC | CASRIGEQFF
TRBJ1-3 | . | TRBV30 | . | TGTGCCTGGAGTGTACCCTTGGGAAAGGGAAACACCATATATTTT | CAWSVPLGKGNTIYF
TRBJ2-7 | TRBD1 | TRBV7-9 | . | TGTGCCAGCAGCTTAGTTTGGAAGGACAGGAGCTACGAGCAGTACTTC | CASSLVWKDRSYEQYF
TRBJ2-5 | TRBD2 | TRBV27 | . | TGTGCCAGCAGTAGAACTAGCGGGAGGGCCGCAGAGACCCAGTACTTC | CASSRTSGRAAETQYF
TRBJ1-1 | . | TRBV19 | . | TGTGCCAGTAGTATCAGGGAGAACACTGAAGCTTTCTTT | CASSIRENTEAFF
TRBJ1-2 | . | TRBV9 | . | TGTGCCAGCAGCGTAGCTCCGCGGGGCTACACCTTC | CASSVAPRGYTF
TRBJ1-6 | . | TRBV7-3 | . | TGTGCCAGCAGCTTAAGCCCGGGTAATAATTCACCCCTCCACTTT | CASSLSPGNNSPLHF
TRBJ1-1 | TRBD1 | TRBV30 | . | TGTGCCTGGAAACAGGGGTTAACTGAAGCTTTCTTT | CAWKQGLTEAFF
TRBJ2-3 | TRBD2 | TRBV10-3 | . | TGTGCCATCGGTTTAGCGGGGGGGAAAGATACGCAGTATTTT | CAIGLAGGKDTQYF
TRBJ1-5 | . | TRBV11-2 | . | TGTGCCAGCAGCTCTCAACCTGATCAGCCCCAGCATTTT | CASSSQPDQPQHF
TRBJ2-2 | . | TRBV30 | . | TGTGCCTGGAGTCGGCACGCCGGGGAGCTGTTTTTT | CAWSRHAGELFF
TRBJ1-5 | . | TRBV3-1/TRBV3-2 | . | TGTGCCAGCAGCCAAGATCTTCTCCCTCAGCCCCAGCATTTT | CASSQDLLPQPQHF
TRBJ2-2 | TRBD2 | TRBV4-2 | . | TGTGCCAGCAGCCAAGCCCGGACTAGCGGGAACACCGGGGAGCTGTTTTTT | CASSQARTSGNTGELFF
TRBJ2-1 | TRBD1 | TRBV11-2 | . | TGTGCCAGCAGCTTAACCGGTTACAGGGGGGATGAGCAGTTCTTC | CASSLTGYRGDEQFF
TRBJ2-1 | . | TRBV7-2 | . | TGTGCCAGCAGCTACCTAGAAATGGTTAGAGATGAGCAGTTCTTC | CASSYLEMVRDEQFF
TRBJ2-3 | TRBD2 | TRBV6-4 | . | TGTGCCAGCAGTGACTCGGGGACTAGCGGGAGTGGGCCAGATACGCAGTATTTT | CASSDSGTSGSGPDTQYF